This is a list of T cell receptor beta chains from one sample in a study of cytomegalovirus exposure and HLA in healthy donors. Using immunoSEQ multiplex PCR, the repertoire was profiled, and TCRdb retains in-frame clones only, with some absent. The sample contains about 120,000 clones, 50% to 65% of which appear only once. Sequences were obtained from PBMCs. The receptor source for this set is a woman aged 40 to 50 in good health and CMV-seropositive. CDR3s include the opening cysteine and the closing phenylalanine or tryptophan. Each record gives: D gene, clone size, V gene, J gene, CDR3 protein, CDR3 DNA. D genes are given only for firm matches. Clone size appears in some rows only: once, few, many, or a class for an expanded clone.

NA,NA,TRBV6-1,TRBJ1-1,CASSALWRATGTEAFF,TGTGCCAGCAGTGCCCTTTGGAGGGCCACGGGCACTGAAGCTTTCTTT
NA,few,TRBV30,TRBJ1-3,CAWSLTVSGNTIYF,TGTGCCTGGAGCCTTACAGTCTCTGGAAACACCATATATTTT
NA,NA,TRBV4-1,TRBJ1-4,CASSQERVGEKLFF,TGCGCCAGCAGCCAAGAGCGGGTAGGCGAAAAACTGTTTTTT
NA,few,TRBV13,TRBJ2-3,CASSLRGDTQYF,TGTGCCAGCAGCTTACGGGGTGATACGCAGTATTTT
NA,NA,TRBV28,TRBJ1-5,CASSLPDTNQPQHF,TGTGCCAGCAGCCTGCCGGACACAAATCAGCCCCAGCATTTT
NA,NA,TRBV30,TRBJ2-7,CAWSPPGGWTSYEQYF,TGTGCCTGGAGTCCCCCAGGGGGGTGGACTTCCTACGAGCAGTACTTC
NA,NA,TRBV9,TRBJ2-7,CASSVGAGIAYEQYF,TGTGCCAGCAGCGTAGGGGCGGGGATCGCCTACGAGCAGTACTTC
NA,NA,TRBV28,TRBJ1-1,CAGGRRRGNTEAFF,TGTGCAGGGGGTAGGAGGCGAGGGAACACTGAAGCTTTCTTT
TRBD2,NA,TRBV7-2,TRBJ2-6,CASSLLAGLASGANVLTF,TGTGCCAGCAGCTTATTAGCCGGACTAGCCTCTGGGGCCAACGTCCTGACTTTC
NA,NA,TRBV7-9,TRBJ1-2,CASSLESSGDGYTF,TGTGCCAGCAGCTTAGAGTCCTCAGGGGATGGCTACACCTTC
NA,NA,TRBV7-8,TRBJ1-5,CASSSGGGTIGNQPQHF,TGTGCCAGCAGCTCCGGAGGAGGGACGATAGGCAATCAGCCCCAGCATTTT
TRBD1,NA,TRBV30,TRBJ2-2,CAWPKTGVSTGELFF,TGTGCCTGGCCTAAAACAGGGGTCTCCACCGGGGAGCTGTTTTTT
NA,NA,TRBV28,TRBJ2-7,CASSFTGSEQYF,TGTGCCAGCAGTTTTACCGGGTCCGAGCAGTACTTC
TRBD2,NA,TRBV27,TRBJ2-1,CASSVRGGHNEQFF,TGTGCCAGCAGTGTACGGGGGGGTCACAATGAGCAGTTCTTC
NA,NA,TRBV19,TRBJ2-6,CASSKKRVASGANVLTF,TGTGCCAGTAGTAAAAAGAGGGTCGCCTCTGGGGCCAACGTCCTGACTTTC
TRBD1,NA,TRBV29-1,TRBJ2-7,CSVQGAAYEQYF,TGCAGCGTACAGGGGGCAGCCTACGAGCAGTACTTC
NA,NA,TRBV28,TRBJ1-2,CASSLFAGSYGYTF,TGTGCCAGCAGTTTATTTGCAGGATCCTATGGCTACACCTTC
NA,NA,TRBV30,TRBJ1-5,CAWSLLGGNQPQHF,TGTGCCTGGAGTCTCCTAGGGGGTAATCAGCCCCAGCATTTT
NA,NA,TRBV18,TRBJ2-3,CASQSSGDTQYF,TGTGCCAGCCAATCTTCAGGAGATACGCAGTATTTT
NA,NA,TRBV19,TRBJ2-1,CASSPGQRHDNEQFF,TGTGCCAGTAGTCCCGGCCAGCGCCACGACAATGAGCAGTTCTTC
NA,NA,TRBV27,TRBJ2-1,CASSPDQGFSYNEQFF,TGTGCCAGCAGTCCCGACCAGGGGTTCAGTTACAATGAGCAGTTCTTC
TRBD2,NA,TRBV6-4,TRBJ2-1,CASSPTSGTPYNEQFF,TGTGCCAGCAGTCCGACTAGCGGGACTCCCTACAATGAGCAGTTCTTC
NA,few,TRBV9,TRBJ2-2,CASSVYHSFNTGELFF,TGTGCCAGCAGCGTATACCACTCTTTCAACACCGGGGAGCTGTTTTTT
TRBD2,NA,TRBV7-6,TRBJ2-1,CASSARTSGSGEQFF,TGTGCCAGCAGCGCCCGGACTAGCGGGAGTGGTGAGCAGTTCTTC
NA,few,TRBV20-1,TRBJ1-1,CSAVREAAFF,TGCAGTGCTGTGAGGGAAGCAGCTTTCTTT
NA,few,TRBV6-1,TRBJ2-1,CASSEHPGLKIHNEQFF,TGTGCCAGCAGTGAACATCCGGGACTCAAAATTCACAATGAGCAGTTCTTC